The present TCR beta chain was sequenced within a study of blood T cell repertoires in COVID-19. Study as a whole: The United States, Italy and Spain were the sources of the acute and convalescent COVID-19 samples. Sources were T cells, B-cell-depleted T cells, or PBMCs; the material itself was cDNA or gDNA.

The CDR3 spans 14 residues. CDR1 and CDR2 (germline): LGHDT, YNNKEL (reference sequence). V lost 4 bases, J lost 3 bases, and 13 bases lay in between. This clone was seen just once. Original data processing: Estimation of nucleated cell counts relied on the amplification of reference gene primers. TCRdb's table, derived via immunoSEQ multiplex PCR, lists solely in-frame clones and lacks some. V and J calls and clone size are as listed in that table; D and trimming were resolved from the DNA. The sample comprises about 250,000 clones, about 86% of which are singletons, and approximately 6% rests with the top ten.

The sequenced sample was peripheral blood. The chain employs TRBV3-1 (or the pseudogene TRBV3-2) and TRBJ2-7; possibly TRBD2 for D (6 bases). The clonotype comes from a man older than 75 with acute or convalescent COVID-19. The CDR3 DNA reads TGTGCCAGCAGCCTAACGGGACTTAACTACGAGCAGTACTTC. This encodes CASSLTGLNYEQYF.